The TCR beta chain described here comes from a study of T cells in Graves' hyperthyroidism and ophthalmopathy. Stable Graves' hyperthyroidism denoted no ophthalmopathy progression over 18 months. The patients, who ranged from 18 to 65 in age, presented with newly diagnosed hyperthyroidism lasting under 2 months. PBMCs stemmed from around 10 ml fresh peripheral blood. Findings of the study overall: Most clonotypes expanded in thyroid above 0.001 were likewise present in blood.

The germline V gene has CDR1 DFQATT and CDR2 SNEGSKA (reference sequence). This CDR3 contains 16 residues. The TCR beta CDR3 regions underwent amplification using RNA transcripts as the source. HTBI primers were used for first-round RT-PCR of the TCR CDR3. TCRdb fed the multiplex PCR reads into MiXCR, producing one record per CDR3 protein. This sample yields roughly 840,000 distinct CDR3 sequences, of which 35% to 40% are seen a single time; approximately 10% belongs to the top ten. A note on this clonotype: Its cognate antigen is unknown. One end of the junction does not line up with germline, which may come from a read error.

This TCR came from a young man with Graves' hyperthyroidism. The sequencing sample was made of blood. This chain uses TRBV20-1 with TRBJ2-7; TRBD2 matches 8 bases. The CDR3 DNA follows: TGCAGTGCTAGAGATGATGGGTCTAGCGGGTCCTGCGAGCAGTACTTC. Residues: CSARDDGSSGSCEQYF.